What follows describes a single T cell receptor (beta chain). Its target is unknown. PCR primers comprised 60 Vbeta and 13 Jbeta primers. TCRdb keeps only in-frame clones here, not all; method: immunoSEQ multiplex PCR. The sample carries some 150,000 clones, over 75% recorded once. Germline V lookup: CDR1 SGHRS, CDR2 YFSETQ. The CDR3 runs to 18 residues. V lost 4 bases and J lost 4; bases outside the gene matches: 15. This sample is drawn from a study of cytomegalovirus exposure and HLA in healthy donors. Study conclusions and caveats: TCR beta chain V- and J-gene trimming was linked, in a later analysis, to a missense variant in DCLRE1C. It emerged from a later analysis that several of the most significant clusters appeared to be linked to common viral pathogens.

The sample taken for sequencing was PBMCs. This clonotype originated in a man in his forties or fifties in good health and CMV-seronegative. The V gene is TRBV5-1, the J gene TRBJ2-5, with 11 bases matching TRBD2. CDR3 in amino acids: CASSPGLAGGLARETQYF. CDR3 DNA: TGCGCCAGCAGCCCCGGATTAGCGGGGGGGCTGGCTCGAGAGACCCAGTACTTC.